Below are 19 T cell receptor beta chains sequenced from a single sample in a study of blood T cell repertoires in COVID-19. Sequenced by immunoSEQ multiplex PCR; TCRdb stores in-frame clones only, minus some. The table includes 50,000 to 80,000 clones, 84% detected once. Sequencing was performed on peripheral blood. The receptors derive from a woman between 55 and 75 years old with acute or convalescent COVID-19.

The gene calls are TRBV27 and TRBJ1-1; D remains unclear. V dropped 5 bases and J dropped 4 bases, with 17 bases sitting between them. The CDR3 has 15 amino acids. Germline V lookup: CDR1 MNHEY, CDR2 SMNVEV (reference sequence). In DNA, the CDR3 is TGTGCCAGCAGTACCCGCCTGATGGGGAGCACTGAAGCTTTCTTT. Protein product: CASSTRLMGSTEAFF.

The J gene is TRBJ1-2, the V gene TRBV6-5; 9 bases align to TRBD1. J was trimmed by 8 bases and V by 6 bases; bases with no gene match: 7. There are 13 residues in the CDR3. Germline CDR1 and CDR2: MNHEY and SVGAGI. In DNA, the CDR3 is TGTGCCAGCAGCCTACAGGGGGCTGGGGGCTACACCTTC. Its translation: CASSLQGAGGYTF.

This clone was observed a single time. The rearrangement joins TRBV18 to TRBJ2-2, with D perhaps TRBD1 (6 bases). This CDR3 region has 15 residues. The ends were cut back, 5 bases at V and 0 bases at J, with 10 bases in the middle. Per the germline V gene, CDR1 is KGHSH and CDR2 is LQKENI. The CDR3 DNA sequence: TGTGCCAGCTCAAAGGGGGATTCGAACACCGGGGAGCTGTTTTTT. It specifies CASSKGDSNTGELFF.

V gene TRBV7-6 combines with J gene TRBJ2-5; TRBD2 aligns across 11 bases. The trim removed 1 base at V and 2 bases at J, leaving 6 bases unmatched. Germline-derived CDR1 and CDR2 are SGHVS and FNYEAQ. This CDR3 is built from 17 residues. CDR3 in amino acids: CASSLGRLAGHQETQYF. The CDR3 DNA follows: TGTGCCAGCAGCTTAGGGAGACTAGCGGGGCATCAAGAGACCCAGTACTTC.

The chain couples TRBV6-5 to TRBJ2-3; D is perhaps TRBD2 (6 bases). Germline CDR1 and CDR2: MNHEY and SVGAGI. This CDR3 is built from 15 residues. Trimming shortened V by 4 bases and J by 1 base, and 12 bases separated the two germline ends. The CDR3 sequence is CASSSLPGGTDTQYF. CDR3 bases: TGTGCCAGCAGTTCCTTACCGGGAGGCACAGATACGCAGTATTTT.

The gene calls are TRBV11-2 and TRBJ1-3; the D gene is possibly TRBD1 (5 bases). This CDR3 is built from 16 residues. V was pared by 4 bases and J by 0 bases, with 13 bases between. Germline CDR1 reads SGHAT; CDR2 reads FQNNGV. CDR3: CASSSIRQSSGNTIYF. The DNA for the CDR3 is TGTGCCAGCAGCTCCATAAGACAGAGCTCTGGAAACACCATATATTTT.

This clone was counted a few times. The chain has TRBV5-1 and TRBJ2-5, with a possible D match to TRBD2 (5 bases). CDR3 length equals 13 residues. V shed 3 bases and J shed 5 bases, with 11 bases lying between them. Germline CDR1 is SGHRS and CDR2 is YFSETQ. CDR3 in DNA: TGCGCCAGCAGCTCAGCTCCGGGGGAGACCCAGTACTTC. This sequence encodes CASSSAPGETQYF.

The chain has TRBV19 and TRBJ1-4, with D hard to call. Germline CDR1 reads LNHDA; CDR2 reads SQIVND (reference sequence). Trimming stripped 5 bases from V and 0 bases from J, with 7 bases between. The CDR3 has 14 residues. In DNA, the CDR3 is TGTGCCAGTAGTCACTACACAACTAATGAAAAACTGTTTTTT. Its protein product is CASSHYTTNEKLFF.

The genes are TRBV15 and TRBJ1-1, with no clear D. Trimming left V 5 bases short and J 11 bases short, with 15 bases between. From germline, CDR1 is LNHNV and CDR2 YYDKDF (reference sequence). The CDR3 loop spans 12 amino acids. CDR3 region: CATSSSGGQAFF. In DNA, the CDR3 is TGTGCCACCAGCTCCTCCGGAGGGCAGGCTTTCTTT.

V is TRBV19 and J is TRBJ1-3; a possible D gene is TRBD1 (6 bases). There are 16 residues in the CDR3. V lost 6 bases, J lost 0 bases, and 15 bases lay in between. CDR1 is LNHDA, CDR2 SQIVND, per germline (reference sequence). DNA of the CDR3: TGTGCCAGTAGCAGGGGCGTTCCCATCTCTGGAAACACCATATATTTT. Translated, it gives CASSRGVPISGNTIYF.

This chain connects TRBV19 to TRBJ2-2, with unresolved D. Trimming removed 7 bases from V and 6 bases from J, with 6 bases in between. The CDR3 has 11 amino acids. Germline V gives CDR1 LNHDA, CDR2 SQIVND (reference sequence). The CDR3 DNA reads as TGTGCCAGTAATCGGGCCGGGGAGCTGTTTTTT. Translation: CASNRAGELFF. Drawing the rest from reference TRBV19 and TRBJ2-2, the complete variable domain is DGGITQSPKYLFRKEGQNVTLSCEQNLNHDAMYWYRQDPGQGLRLIYYSQIVNDFQKGDIAEGYSVSREKKESFPLTVTSAQKNPTAFYLCASNRAGELFFGEGSRLTVL.

The chain couples TRBV5-1 to TRBJ2-7, with a tentative D call TRBD1 (6 bases). This CDR3 region has 17 residues. The V gene's germline CDR1 is SGHRS and CDR2 YFSETQ. V was clipped by 5 bases and J by 4 bases, with 25 bases between them. This CDR3 is CASRRLRPGTSEYEQYF. Written as DNA, the CDR3 is TGCGCCAGCAGGCGTCTCCGCCCCGGGACATCAGAGTACGAGCAGTACTTC.

This clone was counted between two and nine times. The rearrangement links TRBV12-3 or TRBV12-4 to TRBJ1-3; D gene unclear. V lost 4 bases and J lost 2, with 6 bases in between. The CDR3 runs 13 residues. Written as DNA, the CDR3 is TGTGCCAGCAGTTACTTCCCTGGAAACACCATATATTTT. Translating gives CASSYFPGNTIYF.

This sequence joins TRBV5-6 and TRBJ1-2; D perhaps matches TRBD1 (5 bases). The CDR3 is 15 residues long. The V and J ends lost 4 bases and 0 bases respectively, with 13 bases between them. Per the germline V gene, CDR1 is SGHDT and CDR2 is YYEEEE. DNA for the CDR3: TGTGCCAGCAGCCATATGACAGTCACTAACTATGGCTACACCTTC. This encodes CASSHMTVTNYGYTF.

This clone was recorded a few times. As DNA, the CDR3 is TGTGCCACACAGGCGGGGACAGATACGCAGTATTTT. This encodes CATQAGTDTQYF. The chain couples TRBV10-3 to TRBJ2-3, with TRBD2 as a possible D gene (6 bases). Germline V gene lookup returns CDR1 ENHRY and CDR2 SYGVKD. This CDR3 has 12 amino acids. V lost 10 bases to trimming and J lost 3 bases, with 11 bases between them.

The V and J genes are TRBV3-1 (or the pseudogene TRBV3-2) and TRBJ1-2; D gene uncertain. This CDR3 has 12 residues. V was clipped by 1 base and J by 8 bases, with 8 bases between them. CDR1 LGHDT and CDR2 YNNKEL come from the germline V gene (reference sequence). CDR3 bases: TGTGCCAGCAGCCAAGGCCCTGAGGGCTACACCTTC. Amino acid sequence: CASSQGPEGYTF.

This clone was recorded only once. The V and J genes are TRBV9 and TRBJ2-7; D is unresolved. The CDR3 has 12 residues. Trimming stripped 4 bases from V and 4 bases from J, with 9 bases between. CDR1 and CDR2 from the germline V gene are SGDLS and YYNGEE. Here the CDR3 reads CASSPSQYEQYF. As DNA, the CDR3 is TGTGCCAGCAGCCCCTCACAGTACGAGCAGTACTTC.

The chain recombines TRBV3-1 (or the pseudogene TRBV3-2) with TRBJ1-4; tentatively, D is TRBD1 (5 bases). CDR3 size: 15 residues. The V and J ends lost 2 bases and 0 bases respectively, with 7 bases between them. In germline, CDR1 is LGHDT, CDR2 YNNKEL (reference sequence). For the CDR3, the DNA is TGTGCCAGCAGCCAAAGGGGCGCAACTAATGAAAAACTGTTTTTT. Encoded protein: CASSQRGATNEKLFF.

The V gene is TRBV7-7, the J gene TRBJ2-3, with 10 bases fitting TRBD2. Germline CDR1 SSHAT, CDR2 FNYEAQ (reference sequence). V dropped 4 bases and J dropped 5; count of bases not matched to a gene: 6. The CDR3 is 15 amino acids. The CDR3 region has the DNA TGTGCCAGCAGCTCCAGCGGGGGGGAGGGAGATACGCAGTATTTT. It codes for CASSSSGGEGDTQYF. The whole variable domain, filled in from reference TRBV7-7 and TRBJ2-3, reads GAGVSQSPRYKVTKRGQDVTLRCDPISSHATLYWYQQALGQGPEFLTYFNYEAQPDKSGLPSDRFSAERPEGSISTLTIQRTEQRDSAMYRCASSSSGGEGDTQYFGPGTRLTVL.